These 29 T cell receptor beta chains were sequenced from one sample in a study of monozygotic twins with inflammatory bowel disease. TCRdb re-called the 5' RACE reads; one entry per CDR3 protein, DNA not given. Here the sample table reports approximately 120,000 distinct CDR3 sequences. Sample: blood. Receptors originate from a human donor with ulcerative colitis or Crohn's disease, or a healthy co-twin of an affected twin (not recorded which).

The CDR3: CASSVRLAPDTQYF. This rearrangement joins TRBV19 to TRBJ2-3; TCRdb gives TRBD1 as the D gene, but with no DNA this cannot be confirmed. CDR1 is LNHDA and CDR2 is SQIVND in the germline V gene (reference sequence). CDR3 length: 14 amino acids.

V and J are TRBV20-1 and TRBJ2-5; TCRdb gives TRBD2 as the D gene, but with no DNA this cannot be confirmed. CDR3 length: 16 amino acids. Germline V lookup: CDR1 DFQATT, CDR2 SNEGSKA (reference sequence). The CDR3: CSARDGTSGTQETQYF.

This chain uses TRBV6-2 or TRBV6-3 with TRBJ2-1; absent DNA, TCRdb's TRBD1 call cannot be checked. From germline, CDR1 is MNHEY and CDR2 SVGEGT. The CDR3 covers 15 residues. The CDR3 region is CASSRPGVADNEQFF.

The chain's CDR3 is CSASGHLSSYEQYF. V usage is TRBV20-1 and J usage is TRBJ2-7; TCRdb returns TRBD1, unconfirmable since there is no DNA. The germline V gene has CDR1 DFQATT and CDR2 SNEGSKA (reference sequence). CDR3 size: 14 residues.

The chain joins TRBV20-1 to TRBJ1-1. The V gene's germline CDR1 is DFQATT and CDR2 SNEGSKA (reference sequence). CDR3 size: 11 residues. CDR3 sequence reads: CSAPRNTEAFF.

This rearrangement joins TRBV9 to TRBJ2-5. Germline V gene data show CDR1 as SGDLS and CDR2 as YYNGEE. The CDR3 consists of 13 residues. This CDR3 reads CASSTTHRETQYF.

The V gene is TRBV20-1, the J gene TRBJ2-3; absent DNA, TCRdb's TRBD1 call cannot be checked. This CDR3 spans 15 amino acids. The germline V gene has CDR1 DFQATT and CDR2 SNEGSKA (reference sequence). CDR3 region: CSVRYRGIGADTQYF.

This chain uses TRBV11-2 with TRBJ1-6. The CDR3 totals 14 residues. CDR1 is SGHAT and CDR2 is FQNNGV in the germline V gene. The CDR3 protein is CASSTELGYSPLHF. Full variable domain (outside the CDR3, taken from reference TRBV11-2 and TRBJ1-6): EAGVAQSPRYKIIEKRQSVAFWCNPISGHATLYWYQQILGQGPKLLIQFQNNGVVDDSQLPKDRFSAERLKGVDSTLKIQPAKLEDSAVYLCASSTELGYSPLHFGNGTRLTVT.

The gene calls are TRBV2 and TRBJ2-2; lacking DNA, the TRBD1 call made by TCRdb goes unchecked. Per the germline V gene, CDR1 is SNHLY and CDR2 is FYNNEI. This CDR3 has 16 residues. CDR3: CASSEEHPSNTGELFF.

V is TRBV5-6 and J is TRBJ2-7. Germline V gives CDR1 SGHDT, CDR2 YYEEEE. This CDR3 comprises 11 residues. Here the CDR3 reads CASSGDYEQYF. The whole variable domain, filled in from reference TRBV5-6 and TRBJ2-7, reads DAGVTQSPTHLIKTRGQQVTLRCSPKSGHDTVSWYQQALGQGPQFIFQYYEEEERQRGNFPDRFSGHQFPNYSSELNVNALLLGDSALYLCASSGDYEQYFGPGTRLTVT.

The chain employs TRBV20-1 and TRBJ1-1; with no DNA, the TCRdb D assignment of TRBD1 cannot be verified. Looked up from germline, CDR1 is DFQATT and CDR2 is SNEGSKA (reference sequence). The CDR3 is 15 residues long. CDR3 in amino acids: CSARAGGADSTEAFF.

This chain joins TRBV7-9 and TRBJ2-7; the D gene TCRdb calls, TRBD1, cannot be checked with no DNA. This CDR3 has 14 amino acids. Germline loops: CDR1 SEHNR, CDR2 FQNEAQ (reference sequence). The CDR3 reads CASSHRDRNYEQYF.

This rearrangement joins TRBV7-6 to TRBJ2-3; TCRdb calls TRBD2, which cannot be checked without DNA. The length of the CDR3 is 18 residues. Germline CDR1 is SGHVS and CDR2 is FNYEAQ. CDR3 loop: CASSLAPPTSGDTDTQYF.

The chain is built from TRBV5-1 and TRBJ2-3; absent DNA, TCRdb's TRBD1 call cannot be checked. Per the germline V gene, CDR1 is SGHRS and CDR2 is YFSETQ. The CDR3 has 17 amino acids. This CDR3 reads CASSLGGMTPDLDTQYF.

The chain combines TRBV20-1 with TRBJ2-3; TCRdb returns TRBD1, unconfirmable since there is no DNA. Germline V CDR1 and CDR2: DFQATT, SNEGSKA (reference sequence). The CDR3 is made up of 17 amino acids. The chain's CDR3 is CSATGGRTYRDTDTQYF.

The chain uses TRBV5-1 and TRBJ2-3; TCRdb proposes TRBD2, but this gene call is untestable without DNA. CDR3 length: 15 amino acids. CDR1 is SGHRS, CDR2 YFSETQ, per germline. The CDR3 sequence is CASSFVSGDWDTQYF.

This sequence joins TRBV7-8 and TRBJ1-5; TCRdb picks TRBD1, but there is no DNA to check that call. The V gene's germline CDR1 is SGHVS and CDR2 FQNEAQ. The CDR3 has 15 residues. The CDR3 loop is CASSPLDLLPKPQHF. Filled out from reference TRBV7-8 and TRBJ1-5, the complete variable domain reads GAGVSQSPRYKVAKRGQDVALRCDPISGHVSLFWYQQALGQGPEFLTYFQNEAQLDKSGLPSDRFFAERPEGSVSTLKIQRTQQEDSAVYLCASSPLDLLPKPQHFGDGTRLSIL.

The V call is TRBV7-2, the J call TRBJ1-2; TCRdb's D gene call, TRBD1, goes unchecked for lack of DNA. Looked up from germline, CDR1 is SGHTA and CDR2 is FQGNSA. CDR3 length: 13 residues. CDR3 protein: CASRLTGVYGYTF.

This CDR3 is CASSRGPLGTLREQYF. This rearrangement joins TRBV6-1 to TRBJ2-7. The length of the CDR3 is 16 residues. Germline V lookup: CDR1 MNHNS, CDR2 SASEGT.

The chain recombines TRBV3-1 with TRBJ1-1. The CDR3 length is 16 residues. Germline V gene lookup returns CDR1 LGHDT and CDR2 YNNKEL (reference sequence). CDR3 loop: CASSLEGYGLNTEAFF.

Here the CDR3 reads CASSLDAGLNTGELFF. This rearrangement joins TRBV13 to TRBJ2-2; TCRdb names TRBD2, which stays unverified in the absence of DNA. The CDR3 has 16 amino acids. The germline gives CDR1 PRHDT, CDR2 FYEKMQ (reference sequence).

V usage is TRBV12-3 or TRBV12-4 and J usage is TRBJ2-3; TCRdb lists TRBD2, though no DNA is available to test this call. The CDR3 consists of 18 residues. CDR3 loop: CASRPTSPLAGETDTQYF.

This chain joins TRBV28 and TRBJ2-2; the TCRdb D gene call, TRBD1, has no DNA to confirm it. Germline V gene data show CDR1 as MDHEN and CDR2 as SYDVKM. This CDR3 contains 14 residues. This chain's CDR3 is CASTETGDTGELFF.

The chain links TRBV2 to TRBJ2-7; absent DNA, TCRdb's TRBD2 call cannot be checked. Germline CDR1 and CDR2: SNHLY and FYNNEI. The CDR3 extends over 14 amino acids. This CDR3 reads CASRAGGKSYEQYF.

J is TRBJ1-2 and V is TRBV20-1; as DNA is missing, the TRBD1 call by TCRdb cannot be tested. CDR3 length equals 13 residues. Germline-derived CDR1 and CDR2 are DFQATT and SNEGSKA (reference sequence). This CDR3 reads CSAARTGGYGYTF.

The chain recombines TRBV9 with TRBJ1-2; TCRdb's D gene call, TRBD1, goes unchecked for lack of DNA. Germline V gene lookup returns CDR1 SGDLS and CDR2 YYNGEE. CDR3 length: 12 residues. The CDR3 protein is CASSSDREGYTF.

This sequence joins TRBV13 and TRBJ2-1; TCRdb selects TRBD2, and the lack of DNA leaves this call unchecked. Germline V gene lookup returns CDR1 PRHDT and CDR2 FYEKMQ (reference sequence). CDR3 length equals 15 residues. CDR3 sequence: CASSPPMTPYNEQFF. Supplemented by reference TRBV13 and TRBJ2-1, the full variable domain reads AAGVIQSPRHLIKEKRETATLKCYPIPRHDTVYWYQQGPGQDPQFLISFYEKMQSDKGSIPDRFSAQQFSDYHSELNMSSLELGDSALYFCASSPPMTPYNEQFFGPGTRLTVL.

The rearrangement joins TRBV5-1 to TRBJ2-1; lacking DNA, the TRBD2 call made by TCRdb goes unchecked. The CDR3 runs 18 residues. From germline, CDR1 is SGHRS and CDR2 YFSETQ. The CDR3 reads CASSSTSGVVGSYNEQFF.

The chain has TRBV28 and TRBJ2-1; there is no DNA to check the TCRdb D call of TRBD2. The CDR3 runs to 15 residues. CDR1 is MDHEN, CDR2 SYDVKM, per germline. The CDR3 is CASSLGRGAYNEQFF.